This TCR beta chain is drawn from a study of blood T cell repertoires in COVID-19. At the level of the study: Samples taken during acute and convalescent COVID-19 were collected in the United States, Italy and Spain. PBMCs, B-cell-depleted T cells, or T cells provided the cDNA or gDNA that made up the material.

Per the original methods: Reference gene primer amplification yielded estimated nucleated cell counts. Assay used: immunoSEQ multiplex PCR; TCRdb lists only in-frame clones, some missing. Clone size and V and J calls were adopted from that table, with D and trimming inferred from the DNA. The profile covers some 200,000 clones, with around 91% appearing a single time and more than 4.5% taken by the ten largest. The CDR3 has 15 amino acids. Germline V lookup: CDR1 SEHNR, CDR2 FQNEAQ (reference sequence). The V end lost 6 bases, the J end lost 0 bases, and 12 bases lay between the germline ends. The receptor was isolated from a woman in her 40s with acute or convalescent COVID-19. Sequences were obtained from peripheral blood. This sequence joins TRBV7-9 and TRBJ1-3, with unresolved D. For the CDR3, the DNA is TGTGCCAGCAGACTCGAATCTAACTCTGGAAACACCATATATTTT. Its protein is CASRLESNSGNTIYF.